The clone carrying this T cell receptor (beta chain) has only one observation. The germline V gene has CDR1 LNHDA and CDR2 SQIVND (reference sequence). This CDR3 region has 11 residues. Trimming removed 5 bases at V and 5 bases at J, with 4 bases between. Profiled with immunoSEQ multiplex PCR; TCRdb holds only in-frame clones, not every one. The sample yields 100,000 or so clones, roughly nine tenths seen once. This sample was taken from a study of T cell responses to AZD1222 COVID-19 vaccine. The V gene is TRBV19, the J gene TRBJ2-1; D is unresolved. Sequencing was performed on peripheral blood, taken on day 0 of AZD1222 vaccination. The source of this sequence is an adult in good health. The CDR3 here is CASSFHNEQFF. The CDR3 DNA reads TGTGCCAGTAGTTTCCACAATGAGCAGTTCTTC.